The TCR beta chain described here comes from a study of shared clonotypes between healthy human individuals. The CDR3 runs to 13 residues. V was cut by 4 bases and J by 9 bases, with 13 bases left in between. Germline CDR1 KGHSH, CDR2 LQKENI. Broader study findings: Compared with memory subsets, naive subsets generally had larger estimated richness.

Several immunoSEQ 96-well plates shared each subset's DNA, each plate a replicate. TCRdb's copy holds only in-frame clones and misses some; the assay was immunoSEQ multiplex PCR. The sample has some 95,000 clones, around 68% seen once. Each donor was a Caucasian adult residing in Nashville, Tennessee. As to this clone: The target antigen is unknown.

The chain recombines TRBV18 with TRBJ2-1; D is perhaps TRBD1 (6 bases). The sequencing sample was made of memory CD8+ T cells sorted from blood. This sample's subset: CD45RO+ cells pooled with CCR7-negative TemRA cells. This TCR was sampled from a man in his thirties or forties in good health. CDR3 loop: CASSQQGYTEQFF. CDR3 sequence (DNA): TGTGCCAGCTCACAACAGGGTTATACTGAGCAGTTCTTC. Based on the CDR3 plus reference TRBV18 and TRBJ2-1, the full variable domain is NAGVMQNPRHLVRRRGQEARLRCSPMKGHSHVYWYRQLPEEGLKFMVYLQKENIIDESGMPKERFSAEFPKEGPSILRIQQVVRGDSAAYFCASSQQGYTEQFFGPGTRLTVL.